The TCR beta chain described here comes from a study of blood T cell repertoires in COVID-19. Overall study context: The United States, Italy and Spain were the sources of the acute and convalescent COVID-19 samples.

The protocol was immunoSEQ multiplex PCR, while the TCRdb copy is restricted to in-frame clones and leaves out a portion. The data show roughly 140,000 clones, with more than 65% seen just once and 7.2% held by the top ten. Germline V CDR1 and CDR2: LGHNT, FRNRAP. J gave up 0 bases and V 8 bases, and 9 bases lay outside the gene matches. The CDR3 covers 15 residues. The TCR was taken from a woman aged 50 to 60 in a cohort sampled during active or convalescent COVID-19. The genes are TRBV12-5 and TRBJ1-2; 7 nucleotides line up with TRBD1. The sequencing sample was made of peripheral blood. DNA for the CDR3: TGTGCTAGTCCGAGGGGGCTCGGGACTAACTATGGCTACACCTTC. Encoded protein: CASPRGLGTNYGYTF.